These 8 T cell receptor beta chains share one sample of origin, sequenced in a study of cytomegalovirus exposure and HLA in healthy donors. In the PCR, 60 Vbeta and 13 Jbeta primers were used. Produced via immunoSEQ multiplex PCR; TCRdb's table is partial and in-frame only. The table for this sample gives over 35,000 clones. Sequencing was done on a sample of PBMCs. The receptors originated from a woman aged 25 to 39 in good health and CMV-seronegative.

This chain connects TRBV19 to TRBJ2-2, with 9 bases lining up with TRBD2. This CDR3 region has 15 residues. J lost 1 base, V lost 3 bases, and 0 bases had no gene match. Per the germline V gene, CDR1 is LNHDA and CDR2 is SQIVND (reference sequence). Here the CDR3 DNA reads TGTGCCAGTAGTATGACTAGCGGGAACACCGGGGAGCTGTTTTTT. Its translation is CASSMTSGNTGELFF.

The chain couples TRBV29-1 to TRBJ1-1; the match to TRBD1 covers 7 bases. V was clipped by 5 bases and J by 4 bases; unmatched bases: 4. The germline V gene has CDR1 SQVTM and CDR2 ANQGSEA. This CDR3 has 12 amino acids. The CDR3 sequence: CSVKGASTEAFF. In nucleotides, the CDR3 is TGCAGCGTTAAGGGGGCGAGCACTGAAGCTTTCTTT.

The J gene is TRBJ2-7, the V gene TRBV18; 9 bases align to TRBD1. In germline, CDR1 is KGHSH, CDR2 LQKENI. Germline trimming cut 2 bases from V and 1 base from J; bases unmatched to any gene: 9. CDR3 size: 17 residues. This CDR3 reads CASSPALPGTGSYEQYF. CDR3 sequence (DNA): TGTGCCAGCTCACCAGCGCTACCGGGGACAGGGTCCTACGAGCAGTACTTC.

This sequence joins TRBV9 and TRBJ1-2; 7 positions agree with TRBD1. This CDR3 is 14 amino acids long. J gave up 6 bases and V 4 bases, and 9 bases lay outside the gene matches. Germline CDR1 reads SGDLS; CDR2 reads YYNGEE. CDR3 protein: CASSTDDRANGYTF. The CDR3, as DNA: TGTGCCAGCAGCACAGACGACAGGGCTAATGGCTACACCTTC.

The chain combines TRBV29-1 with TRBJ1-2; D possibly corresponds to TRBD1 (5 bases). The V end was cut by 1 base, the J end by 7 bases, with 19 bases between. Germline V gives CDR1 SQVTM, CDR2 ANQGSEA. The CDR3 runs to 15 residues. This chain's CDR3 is CSVEVFMDTPSGYTF. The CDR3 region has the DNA TGCAGCGTTGAAGTTTTTATGGACACCCCGTCTGGCTACACCTTC.

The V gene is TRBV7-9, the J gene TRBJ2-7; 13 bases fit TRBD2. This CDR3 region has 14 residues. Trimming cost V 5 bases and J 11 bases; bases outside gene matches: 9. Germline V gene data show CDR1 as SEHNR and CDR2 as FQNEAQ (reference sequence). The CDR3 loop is CASSTLAGGSGEYF. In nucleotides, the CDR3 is TGTGCCAGCAGCACACTAGCGGGAGGGTCTGGGGAGTACTTC.

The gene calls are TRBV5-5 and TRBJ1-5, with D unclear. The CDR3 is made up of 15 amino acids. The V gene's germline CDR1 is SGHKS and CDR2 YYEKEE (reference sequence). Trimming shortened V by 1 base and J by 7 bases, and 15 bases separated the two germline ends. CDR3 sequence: CASSLLGNRWQPQHF. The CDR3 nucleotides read TGTGCCAGCAGCTTGTTGGGTAACAGATGGCAGCCCCAGCATTTT. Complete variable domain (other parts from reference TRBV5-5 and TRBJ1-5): DAGVTQSPTHLIKTRGQQVTLRCSPISGHKSVSWYQQVLGQGPQFIFQYYEKEERGRGNFPDRFSARQFPNYSSELNVNALLLGDSALYLCASSLLGNRWQPQHFGDGTRLSIL.

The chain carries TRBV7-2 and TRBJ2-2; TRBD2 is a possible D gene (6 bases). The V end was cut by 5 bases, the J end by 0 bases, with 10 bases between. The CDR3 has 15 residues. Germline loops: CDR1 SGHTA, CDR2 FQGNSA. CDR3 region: CASSDRLANTGELFF. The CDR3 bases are TGTGCCAGCAGCGACCGACTAGCGAACACCGGGGAGCTGTTTTTT.